Shown below are 23 T cell receptor beta chains from a single sample sequenced in a study of technical replicates of blood from a few donors. Sequenced by immunoSEQ multiplex PCR; TCRdb stores in-frame clones only, minus some. This sample has about 80,000 clones, with around 94% found just once. Material: T cells isolated from PBMCs. These TCRs come from a human donor in good health.

This sequence joins TRBV7-9 and TRBJ2-3, with 8 bases identical to TRBD2. The junction had 8 bases not matched to a gene; V was cut back by 1 base and J by 2 bases. The CDR3 sequence is 17 residues long. The germline V gene has CDR1 SEHNR and CDR2 FQNEAQ (reference sequence). The CDR3 nucleotides read TGTGCCAGCAGCTTAGAACGTAGCGGGATGTACACAGATACGCAGTATTTT. It codes for CASSLERSGMYTDTQYF.

The genes are TRBV2 and TRBJ2-2, with D possibly TRBD1 on 6 matching bases. Germline V gene sequence: CDR1 SNHLY, CDR2 FYNNEI. V was pared by 1 base and J by 4 bases, with 22 bases between. CDR3 length: 19 amino acids. CDR3 in DNA: TGTGCCAGCAGTGAAGAAGAGAGGGGACACACCTCAGGCACCGGGGAGCTGTTTTTT. Protein sequence: CASSEEERGHTSGTGELFF.

This chain uses TRBV6-5 with TRBJ2-7, with D tentatively TRBD1 (6 bases). From germline, CDR1 is MNHEY and CDR2 SVGAGI. Deletions cut 5 bases from V and 3 bases from J, with 14 bases between. The CDR3 length is 14 residues. The CDR3 reads CASSPTSGHYEQYF. CDR3 DNA: TGTGCCAGCAGTCCGACCTCGGGACACTACGAGCAGTACTTC.

V gene TRBV6-4 combines with J gene TRBJ1-1, with unresolved D. Germline V gene data show CDR1 as MRHNA and CDR2 as SNTAGT. This CDR3 has 13 amino acids. Trimming took off 2 bases at V and 5 bases at J, with 9 bases between the two ends. CDR3 region: CASSDEESTEAFF. The CDR3 DNA is TGTGCCAGCAGTGACGAGGAGTCGACTGAAGCTTTCTTT.

This sequence joins TRBV30 and TRBJ2-1; 11 bases map to TRBD2. V dropped 0 bases and J dropped 4; count of bases not matched to a gene: 5. This CDR3 has 16 residues. Per the germline V gene, CDR1 is GTSNPN and CDR2 is SVGIG (reference sequence). CDR3 residues: CAWSVHASGRYNEQFF. The CDR3 coding sequence is TGTGCCTGGAGTGTACATGCTAGCGGGAGGTACAATGAGCAGTTCTTC. The full variable domain, its missing parts supplied by reference TRBV30 and TRBJ2-1, is SQTIHQWPATLVQPVGSPLSLECTVEGTSNPNLYWYRQAAGRGLQLLFYSVGIGQISSEVPQNLSASRPQDRQFILSSKKLLLSDSGFYLCAWSVHASGRYNEQFFGPGTRLTVL.

J is TRBJ2-2 and V is TRBV2; 7 bases match TRBD1. V shed 6 bases, J shed 4 bases, and the junction held 5 bases outside the gene matches. Germline CDR1 and CDR2: SNHLY and FYNNEI. The CDR3 is 14 amino acids. The CDR3 DNA is TGTGCCAGCAGGACAGGGTTTTCCACCGGGGAGCTGTTTTTT. This gives the protein CASRTGFSTGELFF.

V usage is TRBV9 and J usage is TRBJ1-2; D not resolved. The CDR3 is 13 residues long. Trimming removed 2 bases from V and 4 bases from J, with 9 bases in between. Looked up from germline, CDR1 is SGDLS and CDR2 is YYNGEE. Written as DNA, the CDR3 is TGTGCCAGCAGCGTCTTCCCTGTCTATGGCTACACCTTC. Amino acids: CASSVFPVYGYTF.

The genes are TRBV5-6 and TRBJ2-1; D gene uncertain. Germline V gene data show CDR1 as SGHDT and CDR2 as YYEEEE. CDR3 length: 17 residues. V was clipped by 0 bases and J by 3 bases, with 16 bases between them. The chain's CDR3 is CASSLGAHSPFYNEQFF. CDR3 DNA sequence: TGTGCCAGCAGCTTGGGGGCGCACTCCCCTTTCTACAATGAGCAGTTCTTC.

The chain uses TRBV11-3 and TRBJ2-1; TRBD2 matches at 8 bases. V lost 5 bases and J lost 3; bases outside the gene matches: 6. This CDR3 has 15 amino acids. Germline CDR1 reads SGHNT; CDR2 reads YENEEA. The CDR3 bases are TGTGCCAGCAGCGTCGCCGGGACTAGCTACAATGAGCAGTTCTTC. It specifies CASSVAGTSYNEQFF.

This rearrangement joins TRBV5-3 to TRBJ2-7, with 8 bases matching TRBD2. TRBV5-3 is filed as an ORF, its function uncertain. The junction had 10 bases not matched to a gene; V was cut back by 8 bases and J by 3 bases. CDR3 size: 14 residues. Here the CDR3 DNA reads TGTGCCAGGATCAGCGGGAGTAAGTTCTACGAGCAGTACTTC. Protein sequence: CARISGSKFYEQYF.

In this sample, this clone turned up once. The CDR3 region has the DNA TGCGCCAGCAGCCCGGGACACTTCGAGGACGAGCAGTACTTC. Encoded protein: CASSPGHFEDEQYF. This chain joins TRBV5-1 and TRBJ2-7; a possible D gene is TRBD1 (6 bases). V shed 4 bases and J shed 5 bases, with 16 bases lying between them. Germline-derived CDR1 and CDR2 are SGHRS and YFSETQ. This CDR3 region has 14 residues.

The rearrangement uses TRBV4-3 and TRBJ1-4; 8 bases align to TRBD1. V lost 6 bases to trimming and J lost 8 bases; unmatched junction nucleotides: 11. Germline lookup yields CDR1 LGHNA and CDR2 YSLEER. The CDR3 extends over 15 amino acids. This CDR3 is CASRRTGSRREKLFF. The CDR3 DNA sequence: TGCGCCAGCAGACGGACAGGGAGTCGTCGGGAAAAACTGTTTTTT.

This sequence joins TRBV4-1 and TRBJ2-5; the D is unclear. Trimming took 10 bases from V and 4 from J, leaving 10 bases between them. The CDR3 spans 11 residues. Germline lookup yields CDR1 MGHRA and CDR2 YSYEKL. This CDR3 reads CATLLSETQYF. The CDR3 nucleotides are TGCGCCACCTTACTGTCAGAGACCCAGTACTTC.

The chain employs TRBV18 and TRBJ2-2, with no clear D. CDR3 size: 12 residues. From germline, CDR1 is KGHSH and CDR2 LQKENI. Trimming took 4 bases from V and 8 from J, leaving 8 bases between them. CDR3 in amino acids: CASSQMTGELFF. The CDR3 region has the DNA TGTGCCAGCTCACAAATGACAGGGGAGCTGTTTTTT.

This clone was seen just once. J is TRBJ2-6 and V is TRBV5-1; the match to TRBD1 covers 9 bases. V gave up 4 bases and J gave up 2 bases; unmatched junction bases: 10. CDR1 is SGHRS, CDR2 YFSETQ, per germline. The CDR3 consists of 18 residues. DNA of the CDR3: TGCGCCAGCAGCCCTGACAGGGGGTCTCTAGCTGGGGCCAACGTCCTGACTTTC. Amino acid sequence: CASSPDRGSLAGANVLTF.

This chain links TRBV6-1 with TRBJ1-4; 7 bases match TRBD1. There are 14 residues in the CDR3. Germline V lookup: CDR1 MNHNS, CDR2 SASEGT. V lost 4 bases and J lost 4; bases outside the gene matches: 3. CDR3 residues: CASSVQGLNEKLFF. The CDR3 bases are TGTGCCAGCAGTGTACAGGGGCTTAATGAAAAACTGTTTTTT.

This chain uses TRBV30 with TRBJ2-2; no clear D gene. The germline V and J ends were trimmed by 2 bases and 6 bases, with 16 bases remaining between them. This CDR3 is 15 amino acids long. CDR1 and CDR2 from the germline V gene are GTSNPN and SVGIG (reference sequence). The CDR3 nucleotides read TGTGCCTGGAGTCAAACAGCCTTAGTCGCCGGGGAGCTGTTTTTT. Residues: CAWSQTALVAGELFF. Using reference TRBV30 and TRBJ2-2 for the parts outside the CDR3, the full variable domain is SQTIHQWPATLVQPVGSPLSLECTVEGTSNPNLYWYRQAAGRGLQLLFYSVGIGQISSEVPQNLSASRPQDRQFILSSKKLLLSDSGFYLCAWSQTALVAGELFFGEGSRLTVL.

This clone was recorded once. CDR3 loop: CAWSVLAGGTDTQYF. In DNA form, the CDR3 reads TGTGCCTGGAGTGTACTGGCAGGGGGGACAGATACGCAGTATTTT. V usage is TRBV30 and J usage is TRBJ2-3; D might be TRBD1 (7 bases). Germline-derived CDR1 and CDR2 are GTSNPN and SVGIG (reference sequence). Trimming pared 0 bases from V and 3 bases from J, leaving 13 bases between. This CDR3 has 15 amino acids.

V usage is TRBV28 and J usage is TRBJ2-1; TRBD1 agrees at 7 bases. V trimming: 2 bases; J trimming: 3 bases; junction bases outside the gene matches: 1. The CDR3 length is 14 residues. Per the germline V gene, CDR1 is MDHEN and CDR2 is SYDVKM. CDR3 region: CASSLPGGYNEQFF. Here the CDR3 DNA reads TGTGCCAGCAGTTTACCAGGGGGCTACAATGAGCAGTTCTTC.

The chain employs TRBV27 and TRBJ1-2; maybe TRBD1 (6 bases). CDR1 and CDR2 from the germline V gene are MNHEY and SMNVEV (reference sequence). Trimming took off 3 bases at V and 4 bases at J, with 15 bases between the two ends. CDR3 length equals 15 residues. DNA of the CDR3: TGTGCCAGCAGTTTTCGGGACACCAAACTCTATGGCTACACCTTC. Translated, it gives CASSFRDTKLYGYTF.

This chain uses TRBV7-2 with TRBJ2-5, with D maybe TRBD1 (5 bases). Germline V CDR1 and CDR2: SGHTA, FQGNSA. Trimming pared 6 bases from V and 5 bases from J, leaving 13 bases between. The CDR3 totals 13 residues. CDR3 bases: TGTGCCAGCAGTTCAGGGAACGGCGAGACCCAGTACTTC. It translates to CASSSGNGETQYF.

V and J are TRBV19 and TRBJ1-1; possibly TRBD1 for D (6 bases). V was pared by 5 bases and J by 11 bases, with 18 bases between. The CDR3 runs 13 residues. The germline V gene encodes CDR1 LNHDA and CDR2 SQIVND (reference sequence). The CDR3 region has the DNA TGTGCCAGTAGTCAGAGACAGGAGGTCACGGCTTTCTTT. Translating gives CASSQRQEVTAFF. Full variable domain (outside the CDR3, taken from reference TRBV19 and TRBJ1-1): DGGITQSPKYLFRKEGQNVTLSCEQNLNHDAMYWYRQDPGQGLRLIYYSQIVNDFQKGDIAEGYSVSREKKESFPLTVTSAQKNPTAFYLCASSQRQEVTAFFGQGTRLTVV.

The chain uses TRBV25-1 and TRBJ1-1; D is perhaps TRBD1 (6 bases). The germline gives CDR1 MGHDK, CDR2 SYGVNS. V was shortened by 3 bases and J by 7 bases, with 12 bases between the two germline ends. The CDR3 sequence is 13 residues long. Written as DNA, the CDR3 is TGTGCCAGCAGTGAGGGGGGGGGCAGTGAAGCTTTCTTT. Translated, it gives CASSEGGGSEAFF.